Listed below are T cell receptor beta chains from one sample, sequenced in a study of persistence of HIV-infected CD4 T cells. Only in-frame clones appear in the TCRdb table, and some are missing; sequencing was by immunoSEQ multiplex PCR. The sample lists approximately 7,000 clones, around three quarters seen once, with approximately 68% in the top ten. Antigen specificity for these receptors is unknown. The sample was CD4+ T cells sorted from PBMCs after approximately 19-hour stimulation, taken from a patient who received antiretroviral therapy. The receptors shown here come from an adult woman with HIV who was CMV-seropositive. CDR3s leave out the opening cysteine and the closing phenylalanine or tryptophan. The D gene is left open where the match is weak.

D gene: NA; J gene: TRBJ1-5; V gene: TRBV28; CDR3 protein: ASSLMGQPQH
D gene: NA; J gene: TRBJ2-7; V gene: TRBV12-3/TRBV12-4; CDR3 protein: ASSALYEQY
D gene: TRBD1; J gene: TRBJ2-7; V gene: TRBV19; CDR3 protein: ASSTTGQPYEQY
D gene: TRBD2; J gene: TRBJ2-1; V gene: TRBV18; CDR3 protein: ASSPSTGGPGYEQF
D gene: NA; J gene: TRBJ2-2; V gene: TRBV10-1; CDR3 protein: ASSVIRNTGELF
D gene: NA; J gene: TRBJ1-2; V gene: TRBV6-7; CDR3 protein: AGPRGTYGYT
D gene: TRBD2; J gene: TRBJ2-1; V gene: TRBV10-3; CDR3 protein: ASETSGGTRGEQF
D gene: TRBD2; J gene: TRBJ2-1; V gene: TRBV9; CDR3 protein: ASSRIAGGSYNEQF
D gene: NA; J gene: TRBJ1-5; V gene: TRBV7-2; CDR3 protein: ASSLIAPTRHSNQPQH
D gene: NA; J gene: TRBJ1-3; V gene: TRBV10-1; CDR3 protein: ASRDSGASGNTIY
D gene: NA; J gene: TRBJ1-1; V gene: TRBV24-1; CDR3 protein: ATSDSGRGTEAF
D gene: TRBD1; J gene: TRBJ2-3; V gene: TRBV28; CDR3 protein: ASSLTGGGTDTQY
D gene: NA; J gene: TRBJ1-2; V gene: TRBV28; CDR3 protein: ASSLWAQGSGYT
D gene: TRBD1; J gene: TRBJ1-2; V gene: TRBV7-2; CDR3 protein: ASSLVRAGGYGYT
D gene: TRBD1; J gene: TRBJ2-7; V gene: TRBV24-1; CDR3 protein: ATSDSGTGDYEQY
D gene: NA; J gene: TRBJ2-5; V gene: TRBV25-1; CDR3 protein: ASSDLGLANQETQY
D gene: NA; J gene: TRBJ1-4; V gene: TRBV7-2; CDR3 protein: ASSLEQNEKLF
D gene: NA; J gene: TRBJ2-7; V gene: TRBV2; CDR3 protein: ASSDRRQGRGQY
D gene: TRBD1; J gene: TRBJ1-1; V gene: TRBV7-8; CDR3 protein: ASSPGQANTEAF
D gene: NA; J gene: TRBJ1-1; V gene: TRBV7-8; CDR3 protein: ASSFPPDILRSTEAF
D gene: TRBD1; J gene: TRBJ1-2; V gene: TRBV20-1; CDR3 protein: SASRGRLRGQGYT
D gene: NA; J gene: TRBJ2-3; V gene: TRBV10-3; CDR3 protein: AITNPGGNGADTQY
D gene: NA; J gene: TRBJ2-1; V gene: TRBV3-1/TRBV3-2; CDR3 protein: ASSQDNEQF
D gene: TRBD1; J gene: TRBJ2-3; V gene: TRBV5-6; CDR3 protein: ASNTDRGYTDTQY
D gene: NA; J gene: TRBJ1-2; V gene: TRBV20-1; CDR3 protein: SASAAVLSSYGYT
D gene: TRBD1; J gene: TRBJ2-5; V gene: TRBV30; CDR3 protein: AWERTGAETQY
D gene: TRBD1; J gene: TRBJ1-4; V gene: TRBV6-1; CDR3 protein: ASSEEGQGIRKLF
D gene: NA; J gene: TRBJ1-1; V gene: TRBV5-1; CDR3 protein: ASSPGFGRGDTEAF
D gene: NA; J gene: TRBJ1-5; V gene: TRBV6-5; CDR3 protein: ASSYSTNQNQPQH
D gene: TRBD1; J gene: TRBJ1-5; V gene: TRBV2; CDR3 protein: ASRRTGEGNQPQH
D gene: NA; J gene: TRBJ2-5; V gene: TRBV29-1; CDR3 protein: SVEAGFGETQY
D gene: NA; J gene: TRBJ1-3; V gene: TRBV12-5; CDR3 protein: ASGLIGSNTIY